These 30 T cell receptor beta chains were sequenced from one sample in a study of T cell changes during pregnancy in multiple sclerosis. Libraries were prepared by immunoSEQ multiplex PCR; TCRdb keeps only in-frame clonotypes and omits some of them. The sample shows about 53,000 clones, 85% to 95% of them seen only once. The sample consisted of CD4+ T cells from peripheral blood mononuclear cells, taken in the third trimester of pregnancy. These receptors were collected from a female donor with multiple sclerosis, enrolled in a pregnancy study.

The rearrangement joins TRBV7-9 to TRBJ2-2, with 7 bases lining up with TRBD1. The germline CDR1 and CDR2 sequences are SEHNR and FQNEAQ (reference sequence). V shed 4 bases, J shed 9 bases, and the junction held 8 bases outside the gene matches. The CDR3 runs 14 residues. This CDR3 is CASSSTGQVRELFF. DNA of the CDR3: TGTGCCAGCAGCTCAACCGGACAGGTCCGGGAGCTGTTTTTT.

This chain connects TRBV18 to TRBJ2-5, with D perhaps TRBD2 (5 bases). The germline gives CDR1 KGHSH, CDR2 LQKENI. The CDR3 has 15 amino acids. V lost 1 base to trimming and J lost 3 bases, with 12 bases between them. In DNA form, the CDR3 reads TGTGCCAGCTCACCACACTTGCCCGGGGAAGAGACCCAGTACTTC. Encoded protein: CASSPHLPGEETQYF.

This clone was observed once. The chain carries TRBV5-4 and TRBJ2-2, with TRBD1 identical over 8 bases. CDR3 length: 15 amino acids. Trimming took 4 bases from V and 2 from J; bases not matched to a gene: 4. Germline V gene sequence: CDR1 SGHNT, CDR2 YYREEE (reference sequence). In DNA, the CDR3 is TGTGCCAGCAGCCCGGACAGGGCTAACACCGGGGAGCTGTTTTTT. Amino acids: CASSPDRANTGELFF.

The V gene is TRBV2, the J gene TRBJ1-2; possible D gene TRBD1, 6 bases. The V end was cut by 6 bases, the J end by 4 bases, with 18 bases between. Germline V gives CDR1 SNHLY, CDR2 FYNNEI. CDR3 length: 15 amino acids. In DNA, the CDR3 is TGTGCCAGCAGCCCACGGGGGGGGCCAGTCTATGGCTACACCTTC. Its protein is CASSPRGGPVYGYTF.

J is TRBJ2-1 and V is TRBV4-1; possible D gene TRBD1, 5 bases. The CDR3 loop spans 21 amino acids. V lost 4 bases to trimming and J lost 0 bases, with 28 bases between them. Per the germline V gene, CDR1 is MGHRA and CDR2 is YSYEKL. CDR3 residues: CASSLPGPGNLNPSSYNEQFF. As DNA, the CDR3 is TGCGCCAGCAGCCTCCCGGGTCCAGGGAATCTTAACCCAAGCTCCTACAATGAGCAGTTCTTC.

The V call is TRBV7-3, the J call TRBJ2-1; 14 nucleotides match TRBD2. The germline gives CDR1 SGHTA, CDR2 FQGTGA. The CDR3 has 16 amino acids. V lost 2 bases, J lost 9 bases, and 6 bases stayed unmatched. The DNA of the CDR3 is TGTGCCAGCAGCTTAGGACTAGCGGGGGGCTCAGGTGAGCAGTTCTTC. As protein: CASSLGLAGGSGEQFF.

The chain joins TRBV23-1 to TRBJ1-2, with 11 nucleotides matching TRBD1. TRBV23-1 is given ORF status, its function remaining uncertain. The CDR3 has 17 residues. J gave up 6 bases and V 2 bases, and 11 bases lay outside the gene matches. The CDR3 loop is CASSQNRTGGFLDGYTF. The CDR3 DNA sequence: TGCGCCAGCAGTCAAAATCGGACAGGGGGCTTCCTGGATGGCTACACCTTC.

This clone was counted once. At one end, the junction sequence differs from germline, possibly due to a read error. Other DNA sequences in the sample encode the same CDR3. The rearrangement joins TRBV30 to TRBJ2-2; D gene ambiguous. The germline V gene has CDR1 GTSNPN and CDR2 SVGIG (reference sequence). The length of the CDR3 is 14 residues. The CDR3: CAWSVATNTGELFF. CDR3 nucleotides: TGCGCCTGGAGTGTAGCCACGAACACCGGGGAGCTGTTTTTT.

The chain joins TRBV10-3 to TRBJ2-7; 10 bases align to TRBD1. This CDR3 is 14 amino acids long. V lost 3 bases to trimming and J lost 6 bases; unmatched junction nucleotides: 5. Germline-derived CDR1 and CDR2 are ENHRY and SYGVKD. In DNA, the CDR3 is TGTGCCATCAGTGAATCGGGACAGGGGATCGAGCAGTACTTC. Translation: CAISESGQGIEQYF.

The CDR3 here is CASSGFGGTTNEKLFF. The CDR3 DNA reads as TGTGCCAGCAGTGGGTTCGGGGGGACAACTAATGAAAAACTGTTTTTT. This chain uses TRBV6-1 with TRBJ1-4, with D possibly being TRBD1 (5 bases). CDR1 and CDR2 from the germline V gene are MNHNS and SASEGT. CDR3 length: 16 amino acids. The germline V and J ends were trimmed by 4 bases and 0 bases, with 12 bases remaining between them.

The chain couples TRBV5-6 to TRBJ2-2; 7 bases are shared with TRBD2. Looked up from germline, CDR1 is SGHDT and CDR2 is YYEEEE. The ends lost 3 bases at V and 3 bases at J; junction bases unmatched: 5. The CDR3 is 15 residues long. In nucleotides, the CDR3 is TGTGCCAGCAGCTCTATGGGGGGGTACACCGGGGAGCTGTTTTTT. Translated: CASSSMGGYTGELFF.

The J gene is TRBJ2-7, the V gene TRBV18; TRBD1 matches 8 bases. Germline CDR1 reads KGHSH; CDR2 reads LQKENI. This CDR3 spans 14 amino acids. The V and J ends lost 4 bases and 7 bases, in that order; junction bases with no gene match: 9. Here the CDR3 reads CASSLPTGTGEQYF. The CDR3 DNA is TGTGCCAGCTCACTACCTACAGGGACAGGAGAGCAGTACTTC. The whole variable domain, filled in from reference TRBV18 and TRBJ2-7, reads NAGVMQNPRHLVRRRGQEARLRCSPMKGHSHVYWYRQLPEEGLKFMVYLQKENIIDESGMPKERFSAEFPKEGPSILRIQQVVRGDSAAYFCASSLPTGTGEQYFGPGTRLTVT.

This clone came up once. CDR3 amino acids: CASSPGTGDEQYF. The CDR3 DNA sequence: TGTGCCAGCAGTCCCGGGACAGGCGACGAGCAGTACTTC. V usage is TRBV27 and J usage is TRBJ2-7, with 8 bases identical to TRBD1. CDR3 length equals 13 residues. J was trimmed by 5 bases and V by 5 bases; bases with no gene match: 5. Germline V CDR1 and CDR2: MNHEY, SMNVEV (reference sequence).

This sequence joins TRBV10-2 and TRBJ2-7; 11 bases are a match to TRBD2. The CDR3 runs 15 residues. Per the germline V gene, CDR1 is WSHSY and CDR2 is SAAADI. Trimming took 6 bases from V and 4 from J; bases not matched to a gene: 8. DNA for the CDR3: TGCGCCAGCAGGACCCTAGCGGGGGGCTCTTACGAGCAGTACTTC. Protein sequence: CASRTLAGGSYEQYF.

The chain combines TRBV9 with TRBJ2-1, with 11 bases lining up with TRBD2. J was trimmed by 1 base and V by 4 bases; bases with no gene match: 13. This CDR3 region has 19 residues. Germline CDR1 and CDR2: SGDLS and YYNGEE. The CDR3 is CASSSPDSGGAKSYNEQFF. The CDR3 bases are TGTGCCAGCAGCTCTCCTGATAGCGGGGGGGCTAAGTCCTACAATGAGCAGTTCTTC.

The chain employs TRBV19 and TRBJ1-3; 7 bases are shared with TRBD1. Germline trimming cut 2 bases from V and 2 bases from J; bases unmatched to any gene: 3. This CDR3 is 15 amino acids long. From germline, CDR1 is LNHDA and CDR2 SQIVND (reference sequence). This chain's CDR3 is CASSITGEAGNTIYF. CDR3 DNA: TGTGCCAGTAGTATAACAGGGGAAGCTGGAAACACCATATATTTT.

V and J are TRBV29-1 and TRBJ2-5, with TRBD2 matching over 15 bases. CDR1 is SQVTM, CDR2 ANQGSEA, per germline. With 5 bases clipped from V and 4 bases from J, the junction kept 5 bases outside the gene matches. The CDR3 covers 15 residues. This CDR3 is CSVLGLAGGGETQYF. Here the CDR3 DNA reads TGCAGCGTTTTGGGACTAGCGGGGGGTGGAGAGACCCAGTACTTC.

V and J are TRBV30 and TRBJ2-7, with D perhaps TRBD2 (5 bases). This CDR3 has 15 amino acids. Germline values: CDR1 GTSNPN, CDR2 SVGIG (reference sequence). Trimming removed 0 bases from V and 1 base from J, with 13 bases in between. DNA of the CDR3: TGTGCCTGGAGTGTACGGGGTCATCCTTCCTACGAGCAGTACTTC. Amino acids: CAWSVRGHPSYEQYF.

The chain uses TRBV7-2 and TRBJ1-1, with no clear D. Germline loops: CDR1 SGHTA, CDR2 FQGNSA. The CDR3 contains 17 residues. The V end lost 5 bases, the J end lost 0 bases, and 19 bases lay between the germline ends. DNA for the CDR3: TGTGCCAGCAGCCCCACTGTACGACAACCCATGAACACTGAAGCTTTCTTT. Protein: CASSPTVRQPMNTEAFF. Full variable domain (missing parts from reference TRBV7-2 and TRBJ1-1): GAGVSQSPSNKVTEKGKDVELRCDPISGHTALYWYRQSLGQGLEFLIYFQGNSAPDKSGLPSDRFSAERTGGSVSTLTIQRTQQEDSAVYLCASSPTVRQPMNTEAFFGQGTRLTVV.

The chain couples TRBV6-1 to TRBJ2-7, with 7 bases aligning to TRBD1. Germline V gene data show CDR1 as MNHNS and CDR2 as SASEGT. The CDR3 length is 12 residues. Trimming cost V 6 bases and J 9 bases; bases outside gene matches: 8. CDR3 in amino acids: CASRTDRVGQYF. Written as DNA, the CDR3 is TGTGCCAGCAGGACAGACAGGGTTGGGCAGTACTTC.

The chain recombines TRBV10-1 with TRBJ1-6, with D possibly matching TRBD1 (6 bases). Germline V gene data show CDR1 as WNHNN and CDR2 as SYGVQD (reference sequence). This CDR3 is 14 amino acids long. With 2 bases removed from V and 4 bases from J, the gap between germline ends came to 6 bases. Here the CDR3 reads CASSEGQYNSPLHF. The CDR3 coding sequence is TGCGCCAGCAGTGAGGGACAGTATAATTCACCCCTCCACTTT.

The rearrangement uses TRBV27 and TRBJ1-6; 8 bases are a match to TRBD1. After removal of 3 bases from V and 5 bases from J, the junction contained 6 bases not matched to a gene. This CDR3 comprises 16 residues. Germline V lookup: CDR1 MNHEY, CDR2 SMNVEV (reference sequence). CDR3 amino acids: CASSFLGQGDNSPLHF. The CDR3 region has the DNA TGTGCCAGCAGTTTTCTAGGACAGGGCGATAATTCACCCCTCCACTTT.

The CDR3 region has the DNA TGTGCCAGCACCCGGGACTTAGCTAGCACAGATACGCAGTATTTT. Its translation is CASTRDLASTDTQYF. The chain uses TRBV6-1 and TRBJ2-3; possible D gene TRBD2, 6 bases. Trimming removed 7 bases from V and 0 bases from J, with 14 bases in between. CDR1 and CDR2 from the germline V gene are MNHNS and SASEGT. The CDR3 totals 15 residues.

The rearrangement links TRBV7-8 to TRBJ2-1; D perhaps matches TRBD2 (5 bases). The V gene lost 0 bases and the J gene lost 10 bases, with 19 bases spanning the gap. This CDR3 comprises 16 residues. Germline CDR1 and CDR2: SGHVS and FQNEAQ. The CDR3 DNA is TGTGCCAGCAGCTTAGCGAGGCAGAGGAGGCCTTTGGAGCAGTTCTTC. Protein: CASSLARQRRPLEQFF.

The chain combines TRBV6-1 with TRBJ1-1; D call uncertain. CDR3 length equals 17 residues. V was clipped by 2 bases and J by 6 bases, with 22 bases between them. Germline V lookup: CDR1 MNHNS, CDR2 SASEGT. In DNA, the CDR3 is TGTGCCAGCAGTGAAACTCGCAGGCATAGAGTGGTCGCTGAAGCTTTCTTT. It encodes CASSETRRHRVVAEAFF.

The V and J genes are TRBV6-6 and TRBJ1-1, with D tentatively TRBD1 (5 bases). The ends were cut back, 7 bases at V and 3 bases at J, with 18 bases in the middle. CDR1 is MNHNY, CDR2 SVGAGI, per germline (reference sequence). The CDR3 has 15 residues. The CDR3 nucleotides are TGTGCCAGCACCCCAGGAAGGGGTGATCACACTGAAGCTTTCTTT. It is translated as CASTPGRGDHTEAFF.

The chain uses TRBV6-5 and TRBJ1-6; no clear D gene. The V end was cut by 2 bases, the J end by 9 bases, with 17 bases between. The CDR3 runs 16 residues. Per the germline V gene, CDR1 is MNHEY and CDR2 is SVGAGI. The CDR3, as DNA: TGTGCCAGCAGTTACCCGACGGCAGCCGGCGGTTCACCCCTCCACTTT. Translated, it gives CASSYPTAAGGSPLHF.

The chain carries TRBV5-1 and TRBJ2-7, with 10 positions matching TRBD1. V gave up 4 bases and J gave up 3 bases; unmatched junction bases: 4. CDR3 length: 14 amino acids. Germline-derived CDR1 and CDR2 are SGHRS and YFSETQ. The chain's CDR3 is CASSQDRGGYEQYF. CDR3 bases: TGCGCCAGCAGCCAGGACAGGGGGGGCTACGAGCAGTACTTC.

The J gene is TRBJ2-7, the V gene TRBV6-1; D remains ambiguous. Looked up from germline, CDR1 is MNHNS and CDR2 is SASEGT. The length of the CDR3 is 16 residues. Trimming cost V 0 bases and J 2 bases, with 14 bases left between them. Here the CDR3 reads CASSEAWPVRAYEQYF. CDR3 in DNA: TGTGCCAGCAGTGAAGCGTGGCCGGTTCGGGCCTACGAGCAGTACTTC.

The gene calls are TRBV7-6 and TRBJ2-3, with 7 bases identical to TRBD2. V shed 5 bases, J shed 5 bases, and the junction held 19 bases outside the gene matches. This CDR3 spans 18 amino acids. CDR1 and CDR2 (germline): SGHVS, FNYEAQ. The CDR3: CASSQGAARRGKGDTQYF. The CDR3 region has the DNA TGTGCCAGCAGCCAAGGAGCTGCCCGGCGGGGGAAAGGAGATACGCAGTATTTT. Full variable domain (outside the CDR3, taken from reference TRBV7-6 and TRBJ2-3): GAGVSQSPRYKVTKRGQDVALRCDPISGHVSLYWYRQALGQGPEFLTYFNYEAQQDKSGLPNDRFSAERPEGSISTLTIQRTEQRDSAMYRCASSQGAARRGKGDTQYFGPGTRLTVL.